Listed below are T cell receptor beta chains from one sample, sequenced in a study of brain T cells in children with intractable seizures. The repertoire was sequenced with immunoSEQ multiplex PCR; TCRdb's copy has only in-frame clones and lacks some. The sample shows about 340,000 clones, about 94% of them seen only once. The sample was peripheral blood, taken about 5 months after surgery. The receptors stem from a boy younger than two with tuberous sclerosis and intractable seizures. CDR3s include the opening cysteine and the closing phenylalanine or tryptophan. D genes are given only for firm matches. A clone size is listed for some rows: how often the clone was seen (once, few, many), or a class if it is expanded.

cdr3_nt,cdr3_aa,clone_size,j_call,v_call,d_call
TGTGCCAGTAGTATAGTGGGACTAGCGGGAGACGAGCAGTACTTC,CASSIVGLAGDEQYF,NA,TRBJ2-7,TRBV19,TRBD2
TGTGCCAGTAGTAGGGACAGGGGACTATACAATGAGCAGTTCTTC,CASSRDRGLYNEQFF,NA,TRBJ2-1,TRBV19,TRBD1
TGTGCCATCAGTGAGTCGAGTTGGGGTACGCAGTATTTT,CAISESSWGTQYF,NA,TRBJ2-3,TRBV10-3,NA
TGTGCCAGCAGTGAAGGGACCCTTGGAAACGAGCAGTACTTC,CASSEGTLGNEQYF,NA,TRBJ2-7,TRBV6-1,NA
TGCGCCAGCAGCCTGCAAGAGACCCAGTACTTC,CASSLQETQYF,NA,TRBJ2-5,TRBV5-1,NA
TGTGCCAGCAGTTACCGACTAGCGGGGGGAACCGGGGAGCTGTTTTTT,CASSYRLAGGTGELFF,NA,TRBJ2-2,TRBV6-6,TRBD2
TGTGCCAGCAGCAAAGGAGGCTACGAGCAGTACTTC,CASSKGGYEQYF,NA,TRBJ2-7,TRBV6-5,NA
TGTGCCAGTAGTTTCGGTGGCAACACTGAAGCTTTCTTT,CASSFGGNTEAFF,once,TRBJ1-1,TRBV19,NA
TGTGCCAGCAGCTTAACGTCGAGCGGGAGTTGGGCCGGGGAGCTGTTTTTT,CASSLTSSGSWAGELFF,NA,TRBJ2-2,TRBV7-3,TRBD2
TGTGCCATCAGTGATACAGGGGGCTCTGGAAACACCATATATTTT,CAISDTGGSGNTIYF,many,TRBJ1-3,TRBV10-3,TRBD1
TGTGCCAGCAGCGCCCCCGGGACAGTCGATACGCAGTATTTT,CASSAPGTVDTQYF,NA,TRBJ2-3,TRBV9,TRBD1
TGTGCCAGCAGCCGGGGACAGGGGACCACAGATACGCAGTATTTT,CASSRGQGTTDTQYF,once,TRBJ2-3,TRBV5-8,TRBD1
TGTGCCAGCAGTCAAACGCAGGGGGCTGGGGCCAACGTCCTGACTTTC,CASSQTQGAGANVLTF,NA,TRBJ2-6,TRBV7-6,TRBD1
TGTGCCTGGAGCCACAGCGGGGGCGAGGGAGAGACCCAGTACTTC,CAWSHSGGEGETQYF,NA,TRBJ2-5,TRBV30,TRBD2
TGTGCCATTTCCGGGACTATTGATGAGCAGTTCTTC,CAISGTIDEQFF,NA,TRBJ2-1,TRBV10-3,TRBD2
TGTGCCAGCAGCCAACAGCCAGGGGGCTACGAGCAGTACTTC,CASSQQPGGYEQYF,NA,TRBJ2-7,TRBV9,TRBD1
TGCGCCAGCAGCCAAGGTCGCGTCAGGGCCACTGAAGCTTTCTTT,CASSQGRVRATEAFF,once,TRBJ1-1,TRBV4-1,NA
TGTGCCAGCACTCGGACAGGGACCTATGGCTACACCTTC,CASTRTGTYGYTF,NA,TRBJ1-2,TRBV7-9,TRBD1
TGTGCCAGCAGCCGGACAGGGGCCCACGAGCAGTACTTC,CASSRTGAHEQYF,once,TRBJ2-7,TRBV5-6,TRBD1
TGTGCCACCTCAGCAATGGGGCAAGTGGGGTACCAAGAGACCCAGTACTTC,CATSAMGQVGYQETQYF,NA,TRBJ2-5,TRBV27,NA
TGTGCCACCAGTGATTTAGGGCGGGACGGAAGCAACACCGGGGAGCTGTTTTTT,CATSDLGRDGSNTGELFF,NA,TRBJ2-2,TRBV24-1,NA
TGTGCCAGCAGCCAAGACTCCGGGAACAATCAGCCCCAGCATTTT,CASSQDSGNNQPQHF,NA,TRBJ1-5,TRBV3-1/TRBV3-2,NA
TGCGCCAGCAGCCAAGACAAAGGATACCAGGGAAACACCATATATTTT,CASSQDKGYQGNTIYF,NA,TRBJ1-3,TRBV4-1,NA
TGTGCCAGCAGCCTGGCTTCGCCGCCAAGCTCCTACGAGCAGTACTTC,CASSLASPPSSYEQYF,once,TRBJ2-7,TRBV4-2,NA
TGTGCCAGCAGCCAAGGTGGTCTTCGGGACAGGGCCTACGAGCAGTACTTC,CASSQGGLRDRAYEQYF,NA,TRBJ2-7,TRBV14,TRBD1
TGTGCCAGCAGCCAAGAAGGGAGCTCCTACAATGAGCAGTTCTTC,CASSQEGSSYNEQFF,NA,TRBJ2-1,TRBV3-1/TRBV3-2,NA
TGTGCCAGCAGCCCGAACAGGGGAAGGAATTCACCCCTCCACTTT,CASSPNRGRNSPLHF,NA,TRBJ1-6,TRBV6-5,TRBD1
TGTGCCAGCAGTCCCCTAGGGGGTCGCACAGATACGCAGTATTTT,CASSPLGGRTDTQYF,NA,TRBJ2-3,TRBV27,NA
TGTGCCAGCAGCTTAGCCGGCGGGGGGACCTACGAGCAGTACTTC,CASSLAGGGTYEQYF,NA,TRBJ2-7,TRBV13,TRBD2
TGTGCCATCGAACGCACCCAGGGAGGGGCCAACGTCCTGACTTTC,CAIERTQGGANVLTF,once,TRBJ2-6,TRBV6-5,NA
TGTGCCACCAGTGACCCCGGGGGAACTGAAGCTTTCTTT,CATSDPGGTEAFF,NA,TRBJ1-1,TRBV24-1,NA
TGCGCCAGCAGCCAAGAACTAACTAGTGGCAGGGGGTACGAGCAGTACTTC,CASSQELTSGRGYEQYF,once,TRBJ2-7,TRBV4-1,TRBD1
TGTGCCAGTAGTATTCTAGCGGGAGGCTCCTACGAGCAGTACTTC,CASSILAGGSYEQYF,NA,TRBJ2-7,TRBV19,TRBD2
TGTGCCAGCAGTTACTCGTACCAGGGAACTAATGAAAAACTGTTTTTT,CASSYSYQGTNEKLFF,NA,TRBJ1-4,TRBV6-5,NA
TGTGCCAGCAGCTTGTACCGGCGGGGGAAGAGCACAGATACGCAGTATTTT,CASSLYRRGKSTDTQYF,NA,TRBJ2-3,TRBV5-4,TRBD2
TGTGCCAGCAGTACCGGGACTAGCGGGGGGTATCAAGAGACCCAGTACTTC,CASSTGTSGGYQETQYF,NA,TRBJ2-5,TRBV2,TRBD2
TGTGCCAGCAGCCGAACTAGCGGGGAGAGTGGGGAGACCCAGTACTTC,CASSRTSGESGETQYF,NA,TRBJ2-5,TRBV4-2,TRBD2
TGTGCCAGTAGTCCAGCCGGGGCCTTTGTAGAGACCCAGTACTTC,CASSPAGAFVETQYF,NA,TRBJ2-5,TRBV19,NA
TGTGCCAGCAGTTTAGCAGGGAGCAATCAGCCCCAGCATTTT,CASSLAGSNQPQHF,once,TRBJ1-5,TRBV27,NA